The rows below give T cell receptor beta chains drawn from one sample of a study of shared clonotypes between healthy human individuals. Some clones are missing from TCRdb's copy, which holds only in-frame ones; the method was immunoSEQ multiplex PCR. In the table there are about 2.5 million clones, 85% to 95% of which are singletons. Sequencing was performed on naive CD4+ T cells from PBMCs. These receptors were taken from a man aged 18 to 29 in good health. Some clones in this sample may be carry-over from other donors' samples. The CDR3 runs from the conserved cysteine through the conserved F or W.

J | V | CDR3
TRBJ2-5 | TRBV28 | CASTRGEGETQYF
TRBJ1-1 | TRBV7-3 | CASSEVGRNTEAFF
TRBJ2-5 | TRBV5-1 | CASTRRGGETQYF
TRBJ1-3 | TRBV28 | CASSPEDGVHGNTIYF
TRBJ1-1 | TRBV28 | CASSRLRNTEAFF
TRBJ1-2 | TRBV6-5 | CASSYGENGYTF
TRBJ2-7 | TRBV15 | CATSKAGSVYEQYF
TRBJ1-1 | TRBV30 | CAGGEQEEAFF
TRBJ2-7 | TRBV6-1 | CASSEGASGFPYEQYF
TRBJ1-1 | TRBV5-4 | CASSLGREFGTEAFF
TRBJ2-1 | TRBV5-1 | CASGPGDLSYNEQFF
TRBJ2-7 | TRBV7-8 | CASSAPGLAVYEQYF
TRBJ2-1 | TRBV7-9 | CASTSSGSYNEQFF
TRBJ2-7 | TRBV27 | CASSPPGQGALEQYF
TRBJ1-1 | TRBV6-5 | CASSLGAGTEAFF
TRBJ2-1 | TRBV6-1 | CASIAGRPYNEQFF
TRBJ1-2 | TRBV28 | CASSPERGRQRYGYTF
TRBJ2-5 | TRBV11-2 | CASWAAGKRGETQYF
TRBJ2-3 | TRBV7-2 | CASRRDRTTDTQYF
TRBJ2-2 | TRBV6-1 | CASSKDLGVGELFF
TRBJ1-6 | TRBV18 | CASSRQGANSPLHF
TRBJ2-5 | TRBV7-3 | CASSLTPTGGQETQYF
TRBJ2-3 | TRBV27 | CASSFLGSGPTDTQYF
TRBJ1-1 | TRBV5-4 | CASSPILGDRTEAFF
TRBJ2-5 | TRBV7-2 | CASSLWPAGAGGETQYF
TRBJ2-2 | TRBV2 | CASISGPNKNTGELFF
TRBJ2-1 | TRBV4-3 | CASSQEISGGQFF
TRBJ2-6 | TRBV5-8 | CASSPWTGLTGANVLTF
TRBJ1-1 | TRBV28 | CASSAPGVLNTEAFF
TRBJ2-4 | TRBV7-3 | CASSLSGTPGQNIQYF
TRBJ2-5 | TRBV11-3 | CASSAGGQGVETQYF
TRBJ2-7 | TRBV30 | CAWRFPGLAIYEQYF
TRBJ2-5 | TRBV29-1 | CSVEDGAPLGQETQYF
TRBJ2-1 | TRBV2 | CASSLIPSEQFF
TRBJ2-3 | TRBV5-4 | CASSSKAGSSTDTQYF
TRBJ1-5 | TRBV28 | CASSFFRTGYFQPQHF
TRBJ2-1 | TRBV9 | CASSAGGREYNEQFF
TRBJ2-1 | TRBV7-2 | CASSYVYNEQFF
TRBJ1-2 | TRBV7-9 | CASSIRDGINYGYTF
TRBJ2-3 | TRBV19 | CASSITPSRLAGRDF
TRBJ2-7 | TRBV5-4 | CASSLGTRYEQYF
TRBJ1-1 | TRBV2 | CASSRIGTEAFF
TRBJ2-3 | TRBV19 | CASSFYPEDTQYF
TRBJ2-3 | TRBV28 | CASRPRDRGYTDTQYF